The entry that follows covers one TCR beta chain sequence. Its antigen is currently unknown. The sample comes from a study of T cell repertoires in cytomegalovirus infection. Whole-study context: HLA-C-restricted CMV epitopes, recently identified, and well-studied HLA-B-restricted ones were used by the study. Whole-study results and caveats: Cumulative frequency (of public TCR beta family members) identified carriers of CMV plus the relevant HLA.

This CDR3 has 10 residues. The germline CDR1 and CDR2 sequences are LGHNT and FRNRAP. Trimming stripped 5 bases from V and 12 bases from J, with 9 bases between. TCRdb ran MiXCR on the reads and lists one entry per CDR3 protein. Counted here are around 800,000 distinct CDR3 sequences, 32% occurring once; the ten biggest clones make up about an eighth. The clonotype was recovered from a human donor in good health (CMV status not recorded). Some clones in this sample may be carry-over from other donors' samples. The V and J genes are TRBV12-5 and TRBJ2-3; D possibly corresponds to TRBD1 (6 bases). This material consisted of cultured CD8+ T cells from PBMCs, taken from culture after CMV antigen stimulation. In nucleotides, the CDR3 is TGTGCTAGTGGTACGGACAGCCAGTATTTT. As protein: CASGTDSQYF.